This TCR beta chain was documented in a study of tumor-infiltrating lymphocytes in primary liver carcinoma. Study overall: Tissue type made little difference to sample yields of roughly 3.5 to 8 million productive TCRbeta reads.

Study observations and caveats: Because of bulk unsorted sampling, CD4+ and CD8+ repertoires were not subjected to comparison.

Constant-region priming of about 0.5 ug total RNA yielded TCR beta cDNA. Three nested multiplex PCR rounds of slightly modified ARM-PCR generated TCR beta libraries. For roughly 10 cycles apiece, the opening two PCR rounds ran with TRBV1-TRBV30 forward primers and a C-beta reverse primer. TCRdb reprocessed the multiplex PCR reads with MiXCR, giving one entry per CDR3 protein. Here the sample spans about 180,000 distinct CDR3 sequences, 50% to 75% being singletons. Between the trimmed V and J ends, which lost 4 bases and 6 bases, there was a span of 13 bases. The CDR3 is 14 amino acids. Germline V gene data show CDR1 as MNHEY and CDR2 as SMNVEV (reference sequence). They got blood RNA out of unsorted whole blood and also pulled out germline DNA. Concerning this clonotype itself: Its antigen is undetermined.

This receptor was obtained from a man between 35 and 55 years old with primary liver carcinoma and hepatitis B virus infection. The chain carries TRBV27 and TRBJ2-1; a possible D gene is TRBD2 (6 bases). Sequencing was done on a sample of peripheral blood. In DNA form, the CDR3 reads TGTGCCAGCAGTTCACGAAGACTAGTCAATGAGCAGTTCTTC. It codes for CASSSRRLVNEQFF.